The 10 T cell receptor beta chains presented below share a single source sample, sequenced in a study of PD-L1 blockade in urothelial cancer. The table came from immunoSEQ multiplex PCR; TCRdb's copy has only in-frame clones and leaves some out. The data hold about 50,000 clones, with around 90% observed a single time. Time point given: peripheral blood 6 weeks after treatment start. The sequences come from PBMCs, collected around atezolizumab (anti-PD-L1) treatment. These receptors were collected from a man aged 55-75 years with urothelial cancer.

The rearrangement links TRBV6-5 to TRBJ2-7; possible D gene TRBD2, 6 bases. Per the germline V gene, CDR1 is MNHEY and CDR2 is SVGAGI. The CDR3 has 11 residues. Deletions cut 8 bases from V and 5 bases from J, with 10 bases between. CDR3 DNA sequence: TGTGCCAGCGGACCGGGAGACGAGCAGTACTTC. Translation gives CASGPGDEQYF.

The chain couples TRBV5-4 to TRBJ1-2; possibly TRBD1 for D (5 bases). V was cut by 0 bases and J by 0 bases, with 21 bases left in between. CDR1 is SGHNT, CDR2 YYREEE, per germline (reference sequence). This CDR3 contains 19 residues. The CDR3 here is CASSLGLLLVQDANYGYTF. CDR3 nucleotide sequence: TGTGCCAGCAGCTTGGGCCTCTTATTGGTACAGGACGCTAACTATGGCTACACCTTC.

V usage is TRBV5-4 and J usage is TRBJ1-1; TRBD1 aligns across 9 bases. Per germline, CDR1 SGHNT and CDR2 YYREEE (reference sequence). The ends lost 4 bases at V and 2 bases at J; junction bases unmatched: 6. The CDR3 extends over 15 amino acids. CDR3 nucleotides: TGTGCCAGCAGCCCCCGGGACAGGGCTAACACTGAAGCTTTCTTT. Residues: CASSPRDRANTEAFF.

V is TRBV6-1 and J is TRBJ1-1; D is perhaps TRBD1 (6 bases). The germline V gene has CDR1 MNHNS and CDR2 SASEGT. Trimming removed 2 bases at V and 1 base at J, with 14 bases between. The CDR3 is 16 residues long. CDR3 DNA sequence: TGTGCCAGCAGTGAATTCTTCGTGGGGGCGAACACTGAAGCTTTCTTT. This codes for CASSEFFVGANTEAFF.

CDR3 sequence reads: CASRPLGGYTF. CDR3 nucleotide sequence: TGTGCCAGCAGGCCTTTGGGGGGTTACACCTTC. The V call is TRBV2, the J call TRBJ1-2; perhaps TRBD1 as D (5 bases). The CDR3 covers 11 residues. V was trimmed by 6 bases and J by 11 bases, leaving 13 bases between them. CDR1 and CDR2 from the germline V gene are SNHLY and FYNNEI.

The gene calls are TRBV18 and TRBJ1-1; 8 bases agree with TRBD1. The junction had 9 bases not matched to a gene; V was cut back by 5 bases and J by 1 base. CDR1 is KGHSH and CDR2 is LQKENI in the germline V gene. The CDR3 is made up of 16 amino acids. CDR3: CASSAQGALGNTEAFF. The CDR3 DNA follows: TGTGCCAGCTCAGCTCAGGGGGCCCTTGGGAACACTGAAGCTTTCTTT.

This rearrangement joins TRBV5-5 to TRBJ1-2, with TRBD1 as a possible D gene (6 bases). The CDR3 totals 15 residues. Germline V gives CDR1 SGHKS, CDR2 YYEKEE (reference sequence). Trimming took off 4 bases at V and 0 bases at J, with 13 bases between the two ends. CDR3 bases: TGTGCCAGCAGCCTTGGACAGACTACTAACTATGGCTACACCTTC. As protein: CASSLGQTTNYGYTF.

This chain connects TRBV15 to TRBJ2-2; D possibly corresponds to TRBD2 (6 bases). This CDR3 spans 14 amino acids. V lost 5 bases, J lost 5 bases, and 12 bases lay in between. The V gene's germline CDR1 is LNHNV and CDR2 YYDKDF (reference sequence). The CDR3 DNA sequence: TGTGCCACCAGCGGGGGGTCCCAAACCGGGGAGCTGTTTTTT. It yields the protein CATSGGSQTGELFF.

This rearrangement joins TRBV20-1 to TRBJ2-7, with 7 bases identical to TRBD2. The length of the CDR3 is 11 residues. Germline CDR1 is DFQATT and CDR2 is SNEGSKA (reference sequence). Written as DNA, the CDR3 is TGCAGCGGGAGGTCATCCTACGAGCAGTACTTC. As protein: CSGRSSYEQYF.

This clone was seen once. The chain combines TRBV2 with TRBJ2-1; 11 bases are a match to TRBD2. This CDR3 is built from 14 residues. The V gene end was trimmed by 11 bases and the J gene end by 2 bases; junction bases not matched to a gene: 5. Germline V CDR1 and CDR2: SNHLY, FYNNEI. As DNA, the CDR3 is TGTGCCTCTATAGCGGGAGGGCCCTACAATGAGCAGTTCTTC. It yields the protein CASIAGGPYNEQFF.